The 20 T cell receptor beta chains presented below share a single source sample, sequenced in a study of blood T cell repertoires in COVID-19. Clones were read by immunoSEQ multiplex PCR, and TCRdb kept only the in-frame ones, dropping some. The table shows some 150,000 clones, with about 88% occurring only once. The sample consisted of peripheral blood. These receptors were obtained from a human donor with acute or convalescent COVID-19. The donor label of this sample is uncertain.

The V call is TRBV3-1 (or the pseudogene TRBV3-2), the J call TRBJ2-7; the D is unclear. The CDR3 spans 19 residues. Germline CDR1 and CDR2: LGHDT and YNNKEL (reference sequence). The V gene lost 1 base and the J gene lost 1 base, with 23 bases spanning the gap. The CDR3 is CASSQVSSTEIYESYEQYV. DNA of the CDR3: TGTGCCAGCAGCCAAGTATCGTCGACGGAGATATACGAGTCCTACGAGCAGTACGTC.

The genes are TRBV19 and TRBJ2-3, with 14 bases matching TRBD2. V lost 1 base and J lost 3; bases outside the gene matches: 3. Germline loops: CDR1 LNHDA, CDR2 SQIVND (reference sequence). This CDR3 comprises 17 residues. This chain's CDR3 is CASSIGTSGRWTDTQYF. CDR3 DNA: TGTGCCAGTAGTATAGGGACTAGCGGGAGGTGGACAGATACGCAGTATTTT.

V is TRBV27 and J is TRBJ2-7, with a possible D match to TRBD1 (5 bases). The CDR3 extends over 11 amino acids. Trimming removed 6 bases from V and 4 bases from J, with 7 bases in between. Germline-derived CDR1 and CDR2 are MNHEY and SMNVEV (reference sequence). Written as DNA, the CDR3 is TGTGCCAGCAGCTCAGGGTACGAGCAGTACGTC. Translating it yields CASSSGYEQYV.

J is TRBJ1-2 and V is TRBV29-1; D remains ambiguous. The CDR3 spans 12 residues. V gave up 3 bases and J gave up 5 bases, with 10 bases separating them. The germline V gene encodes CDR1 SQVTM and CDR2 ANQGSEA. In DNA, the CDR3 is TGCAGCGTTGAGCGGCGGAAATATGGCTACACCTTC. Its protein is CSVERRKYGYTF. Looking up the rest from reference TRBV29-1 and TRBJ1-2 gives the full variable domain: SAVISQKPSRDICQRGTSLTIQCQVDSQVTMMFWYRQQPGQSLTLIATANQGSEATYESGFVIDKFPISRPNLTFSTLTVSNMSPEDSSIYLCSVERRKYGYTFGSGTRLTVV.

This chain connects TRBV15 to TRBJ1-1; D is possibly TRBD1 (5 bases). Trimming removed 0 bases from V and 0 bases from J, with 8 bases in between. CDR1 is LNHNV, CDR2 YYDKDF, per germline (reference sequence). CDR3 length: 15 amino acids. The CDR3 DNA reads TGTGCCACCAGCAGAGAAGGGGCCATGAACACTGAAGCTTTCTTT. Its translation: CATSREGAMNTEAFF.

This sequence joins TRBV28 and TRBJ1-2, with TRBD1 identical over 9 bases. Per the germline V gene, CDR1 is MDHEN and CDR2 is SYDVKM. This CDR3 is 16 amino acids long. Trimming cost V 5 bases and J 4 bases; bases outside gene matches: 11. The CDR3 DNA reads TGTGCCAGCAGTGCTGGGACAGGGCCTTTAGGCTATGGCTACACCTTC. Translated, it gives CASSAGTGPLGYGYTF.

The V and J genes are TRBV27 and TRBJ1-1; D is perhaps TRBD1 (5 bases). The V end lost 6 bases, the J end lost 0 bases, and 8 bases lay between the germline ends. The V gene's germline CDR1 is MNHEY and CDR2 SMNVEV (reference sequence). The CDR3 has 13 amino acids. CDR3 sequence reads: CASRRTMNTEAFF. CDR3 bases: TGTGCCAGCAGGAGGACAATGAACACTGAAGCTTTCTTT.

V is TRBV10-3 and J is TRBJ1-2, with 8 bases lining up with TRBD1. Trimming cost V 5 bases and J 6 bases; bases outside gene matches: 5. Germline CDR1 ENHRY, CDR2 SYGVKD. The CDR3 runs to 13 residues. CDR3 nucleotides: TGTGCCATCAGTTCCCAGGGGGCTGATGGCTACACCTTC. This encodes CAISSQGADGYTF.

J is TRBJ1-5 and V is TRBV3-1 (or the pseudogene TRBV3-2); the D gene is possibly TRBD1 (6 bases). The V gene lost 4 bases and the J gene lost 4 bases, with 8 bases spanning the gap. This CDR3 contains 13 residues. The germline gives CDR1 LGHDT, CDR2 YNNKEL (reference sequence). The CDR3, as DNA: TGTGCCAGCAGCCCTGACAGGAATCAGCCCCAGCATTTT. Its translation is CASSPDRNQPQHF.

The rearrangement uses TRBV27 and TRBJ2-1; D is ambiguous. Trimming took off 5 bases at V and 1 base at J, with 15 bases between the two ends. The CDR3 extends over 16 amino acids. The germline V gene has CDR1 MNHEY and CDR2 SMNVEV (reference sequence). DNA for the CDR3: TGTGCCAGCAGTGGCTACCTAGGTCGTTCCTACAATGAGCAGTTCTTC. It yields the protein CASSGYLGRSYNEQFF.

This sequence joins TRBV9 and TRBJ1-6, with TRBD1 identical over 8 bases. The junction had 3 bases not matched to a gene; V was cut back by 0 bases and J by 7 bases. Germline V gene lookup returns CDR1 SGDLS and CDR2 YYNGEE. This CDR3 region has 15 residues. In DNA form, the CDR3 reads TGTGCCAGCAGCGTAGAGGCAGGGGGCAATTCACCCCTCCACTTT. This sequence encodes CASSVEAGGNSPLHF.

The chain links TRBV5-6 to TRBJ2-7; D perhaps matches TRBD2 (7 bases). V was cut by 2 bases and J by 2 bases, with 8 bases left in between. Germline-derived CDR1 and CDR2 are SGHDT and YYEEEE. The CDR3 has 13 residues. DNA of the CDR3: TGTGCCAGCAGCTTCGGGGGGCCCTACGAGCAGTACTTC. Protein product: CASSFGGPYEQYF. The variable domain in full, with the rest retrieved from reference TRBV5-6 and TRBJ2-7, is DAGVTQSPTHLIKTRGQQVTLRCSPKSGHDTVSWYQQALGQGPQFIFQYYEEEERQRGNFPDRFSGHQFPNYSSELNVNALLLGDSALYLCASSFGGPYEQYFGPGTRLTVT.

The V and J genes are TRBV6-2 or TRBV6-3 and TRBJ1-1, with D perhaps matching TRBD1 (5 bases). V dropped 6 bases and J dropped 1 base, with 9 bases sitting between them. The CDR3 totals 13 residues. CDR1 and CDR2 from the germline V gene are MNHEY and SVGEGT. The CDR3 DNA reads as TGTGCCAGCAGCGCCGACAGGAACACTGAAGCTTTCTTT. Encoded protein: CASSADRNTEAFF.

This clone showed up just a few times. The genes are TRBV5-6 and TRBJ1-2, with D perhaps matching TRBD1 (6 bases). The germline CDR1 and CDR2 sequences are SGHDT and YYEEEE. Trimming left V 6 bases short and J 2 bases short, with 8 bases between. The CDR3 is 12 residues long. CDR3 protein: CASTTGNYGYTF. CDR3 nucleotides: TGTGCCAGCACCACAGGGAACTATGGCTACACCTTC.

The rearrangement joins TRBV30 to TRBJ2-3; the D gene is possibly TRBD1 (6 bases). The CDR3 consists of 14 residues. V lost 2 bases to trimming and J lost 1 base, with 10 bases between them. The V gene's germline CDR1 is GTSNPN and CDR2 SVGIG (reference sequence). The DNA for the CDR3 is TGTGCCTGGAGTACGGCAGGGGGCACAGATACGCAGTATTTT. Amino acids: CAWSTAGGTDTQYF.

The J gene is TRBJ2-2, the V gene TRBV6-5; maybe TRBD1 (5 bases). The CDR3 runs 15 residues. Trimming cost V 2 bases and J 0 bases, with 7 bases left between them. The V gene's germline CDR1 is MNHEY and CDR2 SVGAGI. CDR3 sequence (DNA): TGTGCCAGCAGTTACGTAGGGGCGAACACCGGGGAGCTGTTTTTT. Protein product: CASSYVGANTGELFF.

The chain uses TRBV6-6 and TRBJ1-1; D perhaps matches TRBD1 (6 bases). The germline V and J ends were trimmed by 7 bases and 4 bases, with 10 bases remaining between them. Germline CDR1 reads MNHNY; CDR2 reads SVGAGI (reference sequence). The CDR3 has 12 amino acids. The CDR3 DNA sequence: TGTGCCAGCACTGTACAGGGCACTGAAGCTTTCTTT. Translated, it gives CASTVQGTEAFF.

This chain connects TRBV5-1 to TRBJ2-7; TRBD1 matches 9 bases. From germline, CDR1 is SGHRS and CDR2 YFSETQ. J gave up 3 bases and V 0 bases, and 4 bases lay outside the gene matches. The CDR3 runs 15 residues. The CDR3 nucleotides read TGCGCCAGCAGCTTGGAAACAGGGGGCATCTACGAGCAGTACTTC. Amino acids: CASSLETGGIYEQYF. Variable domain in full (rest from reference TRBV5-1 and TRBJ2-7): KAGVTQTPRYLIKTRGQQVTLSCSPISGHRSVSWYQQTPGQGLQFLFEYFSETQRNKGNFPGRFSGRQFSNSRSEMNVSTLELGDSALYLCASSLETGGIYEQYFGPGTRLTVT.

The chain recombines TRBV6-2 or TRBV6-3 with TRBJ1-1, with a weak D call TRBD1 (6 bases). CDR1 is MNHEY and CDR2 is SVGEGT in the germline V gene. The CDR3 spans 14 residues. The V gene lost 4 bases and the J gene lost 11 bases, with 20 bases spanning the gap. The CDR3, as DNA: TGTGCCAGCAGTTTGCGGGGTCCGGGGGGCGCGGCTTTCTTT. Residues: CASSLRGPGGAAFF.

The V and J genes are TRBV7-2 and TRBJ1-4, with TRBD1 matching over 7 bases. The junction had 13 bases not matched to a gene; V was cut back by 5 bases and J by 10 bases. CDR3 size: 15 residues. Germline CDR1 and CDR2: SGHTA and FQGNSA. The DNA of the CDR3 is TGTGCCAGCAGCGTCCAAGGGGGCGCGAAGGGAAAACTGTTTTTT. Its protein is CASSVQGGAKGKLFF.